This passage covers 10 T cell receptor beta chains from one sample sequenced in a study of low-dose radiotherapy and immunotherapy resistance in tumors. TRAV- and TRBV-specific primers primed first-strand cDNA, covering alpha and beta chains. A constant-region primer paired with the V-primer adapter amplified TCRs over about 19 PCR cycles. One entry per CDR3 protein results from TCRdb running MiXCR on the reads. The sample lists around 68,000 distinct CDR3 sequences, approximately 25% occurring once. The time point denotes: before trial treatment. Sequencing was performed on PBMCs, taken before treatment. The receptors here all came from a male donor with rectosigmoid adenocarcinoma.

The genes are TRBV29-1 and TRBJ2-1; 10 bases agree with TRBD1. J gave up 13 bases and V 3 bases, and 9 bases lay outside the gene matches. The CDR3 runs to 13 residues. The germline V gene has CDR1 SQVTM and CDR2 ANQGSEA. CDR3 DNA sequence: TGCAGCGTTGAGACGGGACAGGGGATCTTTCAGTTCTTC. Its translation: CSVETGQGIFQFF.

The gene calls are TRBV6-2 or TRBV6-3 and TRBJ1-5, with D perhaps TRBD1 (6 bases). CDR3 length: 14 residues. The ends were cut back, 8 bases at V and 1 base at J, with 12 bases in the middle. From germline, CDR1 is MNHEY and CDR2 SVGEGT. The chain's CDR3 is CASGGQGSNQPQHF. In DNA form, the CDR3 reads TGTGCCAGCGGGGGCCAGGGAAGCAATCAGCCCCAGCATTTT.

The table lists this clonotype with many counts. The chain joins TRBV15 to TRBJ2-7; D uncertain. Trimming shortened V by 6 bases and J by 0 bases, and 12 bases separated the two germline ends. This CDR3 has 14 residues. Germline assignment: CDR1 LNHNV and CDR2 YYDKDF (reference sequence). As DNA, the CDR3 is TGTGCCACCAGTCTGGACGGCACCTCCTACGAGCAGTACTTC. Encoded protein: CATSLDGTSYEQYF.

The CDR3 nucleotides are TGTGCCAGCAGCTGGCCGGGACAGGGGCCCGGCGAGCAGTACTTC. Its protein is CASSWPGQGPGEQYF. The chain is built from TRBV5-5 and TRBJ2-7, with 10 bases that match TRBD1. Germline V CDR1 and CDR2: SGHKS, YYEKEE (reference sequence). The V and J ends lost 3 bases and 6 bases, in that order; junction bases with no gene match: 9. The CDR3 totals 15 residues.

This clonotype was recorded a few times. The CDR3 loop reads CASRKGGQETQYF. CDR3 bases: TGTGCCAGCAGAAAGGGGGGACAAGAGACCCAGTACTTC. V gene TRBV28 combines with J gene TRBJ2-5; either TRBD1 or TRBD2 may supply D (6 bases each). The CDR3 covers 13 residues. Germline lookup yields CDR1 MDHEN and CDR2 SYDVKM. Trimming stripped 6 bases from V and 2 bases from J, with 10 bases between.

This clonotype has at least ten counts. The chain joins TRBV6-2 or TRBV6-3 to TRBJ2-4, with D unclear. The germline V gene encodes CDR1 MNHEY and CDR2 SVGEGT. This CDR3 is 17 amino acids long. V lost 5 bases and J lost 1, with 18 bases in between. The chain's CDR3 is CASSRLRAAAAKNIQYF. The CDR3 DNA is TGTGCCAGCAGTCGGCTCCGGGCCGCGGCGGCCAAAAACATTCAGTACTTC.

This clonotype was counted many times. This chain uses TRBV6-2 or TRBV6-3 with TRBJ2-6, with D perhaps matching TRBD2 (6 bases). V was shortened by 0 bases and J by 1 base, with 7 bases between the two germline ends. Per germline, CDR1 MNHEY and CDR2 SVGEGT. The CDR3 spans 16 residues. In nucleotides, the CDR3 is TGTGCCAGCAGTTACTCCCGGGGGTCTGGGGCCAACGTCCTGACTTTC. It codes for CASSYSRGSGANVLTF.

This clonotype was observed a handful of times. The chain is built from TRBV11-2 and TRBJ1-5; 9 bases are shared with TRBD1. Germline V gives CDR1 SGHAT, CDR2 FQNNGV. V shed 1 base and J 0 bases; nucleotides not matched to a gene: 4. The CDR3 is made up of 17 amino acids. The CDR3 DNA reads as TGTGCCAGCAGCTTAGGACAGGGGGTTTATAGCAATCAGCCCCAGCATTTT. It codes for CASSLGQGVYSNQPQHF.

This clonotype was seen repeatedly, ten times or more. The chain employs TRBV6-1 and TRBJ1-2; D gene unclear. The CDR3 is made up of 12 amino acids. V gave up 5 bases and J gave up 3 bases, with 7 bases separating them. Per the germline V gene, CDR1 is MNHNS and CDR2 is SASEGT. This chain's CDR3 is CASSSGDYGYTF. The CDR3 DNA is TGTGCCAGCAGTTCCGGGGACTATGGCTACACCTTC.

This sequence joins TRBV7-4 and TRBJ1-4; D gene ambiguous. The CDR3 runs 14 residues. Germline-derived CDR1 and CDR2 are SGHVT and SQSDAQ. The germline V and J ends were trimmed by 10 bases and 1 base, with 13 bases remaining between them. CDR3: CATTRRRTNEKLFF. CDR3 coding DNA: TGTGCCACCACACGAAGGAGAACTAATGAAAAACTGTTTTTT.